The T cell receptor (beta chain) under discussion was sequenced for a study of shared clonotypes between healthy human individuals. Germline V gene lookup returns CDR1 SGHDT and CDR2 YYEEEE. V gave up 1 base and J gave up 5 bases, with 7 bases separating them. This CDR3 has 13 amino acids. With respect to this clone: Its antigen remains unknown.

Study-wide points: Only blood was sampled, and tissue TCR repertoires likely differ from blood ones.

Deep level was the assay's run setting. Only in-frame clones appear in the TCRdb table, and some are missing; sequencing was by immunoSEQ multiplex PCR. The data hold over a million clones, with under 99% observed a single time. This clonotype was sampled from a man in his thirties or forties in good health. The genes are TRBV5-6 and TRBJ1-5; D is ambiguous. The sample comprised naive CD4+ T cells sorted from blood. Regarding subset: CD45RA+ positively selected. For the CDR3, the DNA is TGTGCCAGCAGCTTGAGGCCCTATCAGCCCCAGCATTTT. Translating it yields CASSLRPYQPQHF.